This TCR beta chain originates from a study of healthy donors' naive CD4 and CD8 T cells. The wider study: Donors, half of them female, were 20-25, 40-50 or 60-70 years old.

As regards this clonotype: Its antigen is currently unknown.

A linear amplification protocol produced the TCR libraries from around 0.55 ug of total RNA. MiXCR, run by TCRdb on the reads, gives a single entry per CDR3 protein. The sample has approximately 200,000 distinct CDR3 sequences, about 70% seen once. The CDR3 consists of 18 residues. CDR1 and CDR2 (germline): MGHRA, YSYEKL. The V segment lost 3 bases and the J segment 6 bases; nucleotides outside the gene matches: 12. Study findings and constraints: Homeostatic proliferation of naive T cells was not examined as a bias source. A reported CD4+/CD8+ bias affected most V and J genes in naive cells.

This clonotype originated in a pool of human donors in good health; the sample pools cells from several healthy donors. The specimen sequenced was naive CD4+ and CD8+ T cells sorted from blood, pooled from several donors. The chain combines TRBV4-1 with TRBJ1-6, with 9 bases aligning to TRBD1. The CDR3 DNA follows: TGCGCCAGCAGCCACCCTCCACGGGACAGGGAGCGTAATTCACCCCTCCACTTT. Protein: CASSHPPRDRERNSPLHF.